The 3 T cell receptor beta chains below all came from one sample that was sequenced in a study of blood T cell repertoires in COVID-19. Assay used: immunoSEQ multiplex PCR; TCRdb lists only in-frame clones, some missing. The table records over 200,000 clones, approximately 80% of them present only once. Source material: PBMCs or T cells enriched from blood (not recorded which). Receptors were obtained from a man in his 60s who had recovered from COVID-19.

The rearrangement joins TRBV24-1 to TRBJ2-5; D is ambiguous. The V and J ends lost 9 bases and 0 bases respectively, with 10 bases between them. There are 13 residues in the CDR3. From germline, CDR1 is KGHDR and CDR2 SFDVKD. CDR3 amino acids: CATSARNQETQYF. The DNA of the CDR3 is TGTGCCACCTCAGCCAGGAACCAAGAGACCCAGTACTTC.

The V call is TRBV24-1, the J call TRBJ1-2; D unresolved. V dropped 0 bases and J dropped 8 bases, with 9 bases sitting between them. Germline V gene sequence: CDR1 KGHDR, CDR2 SFDVKD. This CDR3 spans 13 amino acids. The CDR3 bases are TGTGCCACCAGTGATTTGAACGCGAGGGGCTACACCTTC. As protein: CATSDLNARGYTF.

The rearrangement joins TRBV7-6 to TRBJ2-5, with a weak D call TRBD2 (6 bases). Germline V gene lookup returns CDR1 SGHVS and CDR2 FNYEAQ. The CDR3 contains 13 residues. The V gene lost 8 bases and the J gene lost 2 bases, with 12 bases spanning the gap. The CDR3 region has the DNA TGTGCCAGCGGGCGGGGCTTACAAGAGACCCAGTACTTC. Its protein product is CASGRGLQETQYF. The whole variable domain, filled in from reference TRBV7-6 and TRBJ2-5, reads GAGVSQSPRYKVTKRGQDVALRCDPISGHVSLYWYRQALGQGPEFLTYFNYEAQQDKSGLPNDRFSAERPEGSISTLTIQRTEQRDSAMYRCASGRGLQETQYFGPGTRLLVL.